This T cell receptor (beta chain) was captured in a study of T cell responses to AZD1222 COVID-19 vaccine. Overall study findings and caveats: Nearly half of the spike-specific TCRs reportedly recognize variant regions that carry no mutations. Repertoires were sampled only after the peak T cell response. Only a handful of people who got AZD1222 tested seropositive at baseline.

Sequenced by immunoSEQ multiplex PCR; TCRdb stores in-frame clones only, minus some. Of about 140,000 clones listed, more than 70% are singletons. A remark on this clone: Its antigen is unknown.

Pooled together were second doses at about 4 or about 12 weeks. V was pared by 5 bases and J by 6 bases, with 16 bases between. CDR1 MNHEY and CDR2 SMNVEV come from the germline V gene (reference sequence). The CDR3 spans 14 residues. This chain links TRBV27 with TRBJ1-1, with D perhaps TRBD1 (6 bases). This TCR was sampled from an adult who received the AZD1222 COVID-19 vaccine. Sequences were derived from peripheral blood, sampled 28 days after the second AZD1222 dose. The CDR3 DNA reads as TGTGCCAGCAGTAGGGGGGAGGTTCAGCCTGAAGCTTTCTTT. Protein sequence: CASSRGEVQPEAFF.